This TCR beta chain appears in the sequencing data of a study of CD8+ T cells in alopecia areata. It was cDNA, reverse transcribed from extracted RNA, that served as the sequencing template. This table comes from immunoSEQ multiplex PCR, and its TCRdb copy is limited to in-frame clones, with some not included. This table holds 150,000 or so clones, approximately 70% found once. This clone was counted a few times. The length of the CDR3 is 15 residues. The germline gives CDR1 SGHRS, CDR2 YFSETQ. With 4 bases removed from V and 3 bases from J, the gap between germline ends came to 15 bases. The receptor was isolated from a human donor with alopecia areata. Here the sequenced sample was CD8+ T cells sorted from blood, taken at week 0. The V gene is TRBV5-1, the J gene TRBJ2-3, with D tentatively TRBD1 or TRBD2 (5 bases each). DNA of the CDR3: TGCGCCAGCAGCCGCGCGAGCTGGGGGACAGATACGCAGTATTTT. Translation gives CASSRASWGTDTQYF.